The clone carrying this T cell receptor (beta chain) was observed a handful of times. The entry originates in a study of CD8+ T cells in alopecia areata. Whole-study context: Tofacitinib therapy lasting 6 to 18 months was followed by 6 months off drug.

Following RNA extraction, reverse transcription yielded cDNA that acted as the sequencing template. Profiled with immunoSEQ multiplex PCR; TCRdb holds only in-frame clones, not every one. Of around 98,000 clones in the sample, about 40% were seen once. Germline V gene lookup returns CDR1 SNHLY and CDR2 FYNNEI. CDR3 length equals 13 residues. Deletions cut 5 bases from V and 4 bases from J, with 12 bases between. The gene calls are TRBV2 and TRBJ2-7; possible D gene TRBD1, 6 bases. The receptor comes from a human donor with alopecia areata. Sequencing was done on a sample of CD4+ T cells sorted from blood. The CDR3 reads CASSPLGGYEQYF. The CDR3 bases are TGTGCCAGCAGTCCCCTAGGGGGATACGAGCAGTACTTC.